The T cell receptor (beta chain) under discussion was sequenced for a study of read filtering for tumor transcriptome and immune sequencing. The CDR3 loop spans 14 amino acids. Germline V gene data show CDR1 as DFQATT and CDR2 as SNEGSKA (reference sequence). V lost 3 bases and J lost 4; bases outside the gene matches: 5. Molecular barcoded adaptors covering alpha/delta and beta/gamma chains were used on 400 ng RNA. TCRdb reprocessed the reads with MiXCR, giving one entry per CDR3 protein. The table records over 20,000 distinct CDR3 sequences, 12% to 15% of them present only once. This clonotype has ten or more counts. Its specificity is unknown. Whole-study findings and limits: Even smaller IR-seq throughput identified most shared clonotypes.

What was sequenced was a population of CD138-negative cells sorted from bone marrow. The origin of this receptor is a donor aged 40 or older with multiple myeloma. The chain carries TRBV20-1 and TRBJ2-2, with TRBD1 identical over 7 bases. CDR3 region: CSASDAGGTGELFF. CDR3 nucleotides: TGCAGTGCTAGCGACGCAGGGGGCACCGGGGAGCTGTTTTTT.